The entry below describes one T cell receptor (beta chain). This specimen comes from a study of T cell changes during pregnancy in multiple sclerosis. Sequencing used immunoSEQ multiplex PCR; TCRdb keeps in-frame clones, though not all of them. Of some 24,000 clones in the sample, 85% to 90% were seen once. Germline assignment: CDR1 SQVTM and CDR2 ANQGSEA. V was shortened by 4 bases and J by 1 base, with 11 bases between the two germline ends. The CDR3 loop spans 13 amino acids. The receptor was isolated from a female donor in good health, enrolled as a control in a pregnancy study. The chain carries TRBV29-1 and TRBJ2-7; D is ambiguous. The specimen comprised CD4+ T cells from peripheral blood mononuclear cells, sampled in the second trimester of pregnancy. CDR3 residues: CSVGAVASYEQYF. CDR3 in DNA: TGCAGCGTTGGGGCAGTCGCATCCTACGAGCAGTACTTC.